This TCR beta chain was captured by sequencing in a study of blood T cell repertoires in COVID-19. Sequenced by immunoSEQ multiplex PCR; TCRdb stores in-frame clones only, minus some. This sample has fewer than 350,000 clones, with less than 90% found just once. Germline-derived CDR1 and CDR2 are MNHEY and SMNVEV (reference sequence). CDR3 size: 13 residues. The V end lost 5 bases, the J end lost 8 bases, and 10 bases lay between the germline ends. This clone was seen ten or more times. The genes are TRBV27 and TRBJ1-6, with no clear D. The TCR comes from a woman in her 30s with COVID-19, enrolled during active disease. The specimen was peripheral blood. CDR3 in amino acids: CASSPNSYSPLHF. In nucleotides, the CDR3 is TGTGCCAGCAGTCCGAACAGCTATTCACCCCTCCACTTT.